This entry is about one T cell receptor (beta chain). The data derive from a study of blood T cell repertoires in COVID-19. As for the study in general: Samples of COVID-19 (acute and convalescent) were obtained from the United States, Italy and Spain.

Study processing details: Cell counts per sample came from amplifying reference gene primers. Some clones are missing from TCRdb's copy, which holds only in-frame ones; the method was immunoSEQ multiplex PCR. V, J and clone size are those of that table, while D and trimming were read from the DNA. Among 70,000 to 100,000 clones listed, 70% to 90% were seen once. Trimming removed 4 bases from V and 7 bases from J; junction bases left unmatched: 6. CDR1 MNHEY and CDR2 SVGAGI come from the germline V gene. The CDR3 length is 15 residues. The sequenced sample was peripheral blood. This clonotype was sampled from a woman aged 80 or over with active COVID-19. This chain uses TRBV6-5 with TRBJ1-4; 10 bases map to TRBD1. This CDR3 is CASSFRQGAGEKLFF. Written as DNA, the CDR3 is TGTGCCAGCAGTTTCCGACAGGGGGCTGGTGAAAAACTGTTTTTT.